This T cell receptor beta chain came from a study of blood T cell repertoires in COVID-19. Study context: The United States, Italy and Spain provided the acute and convalescent COVID-19 samples. T cells, B-cell-depleted T cells, or PBMCs supplied cDNA or gDNA.

Original methodology: Quantification of nucleated cells was approximated via reference gene primer amplification. Data came from immunoSEQ multiplex PCR; TCRdb stores just in-frame clones and leaves some out. That table is the source of V, J and clone size, and D and trimming were worked out from the DNA. The sample includes about 150,000 clones, around four fifths of them seen just once. This TCR derives from a man in his 60s who had recovered from COVID-19. Sequenced: peripheral blood.

This CDR3 reads CATGIAGAYEQYF. CDR3 bases: TGTGCCACCGGGATAGCGGGGGCCTACGAGCAGTACTTC. The chain couples TRBV24-1 to TRBJ2-7, with TRBD2 identical over 9 bases. The ends lost 9 bases at V and 2 bases at J; junction bases unmatched: 4. This CDR3 is 13 amino acids long. Germline CDR1 is KGHDR and CDR2 is SFDVKD.